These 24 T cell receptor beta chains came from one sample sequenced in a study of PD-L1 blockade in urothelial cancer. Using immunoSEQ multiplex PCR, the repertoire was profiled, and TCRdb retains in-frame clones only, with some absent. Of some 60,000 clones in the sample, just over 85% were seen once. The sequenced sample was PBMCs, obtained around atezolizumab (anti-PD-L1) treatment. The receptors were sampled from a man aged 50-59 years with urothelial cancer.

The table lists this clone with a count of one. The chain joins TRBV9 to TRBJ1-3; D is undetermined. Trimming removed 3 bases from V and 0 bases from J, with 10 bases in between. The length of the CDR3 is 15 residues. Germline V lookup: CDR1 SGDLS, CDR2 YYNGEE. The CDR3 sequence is CASSDTGSSGNTIYF. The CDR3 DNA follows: TGTGCCAGCAGCGACACGGGATCCTCTGGAAACACCATATATTTT.

The CDR3 DNA sequence: TGTGCCAGCAGCCCAATAGCGGAACCCTACAATGAGCAGTTCTTC. Protein: CASSPIAEPYNEQFF. The chain carries TRBV9 and TRBJ2-1; possible D gene TRBD2, 6 bases. V was pared by 4 bases and J by 2 bases, with 13 bases between. Per the germline V gene, CDR1 is SGDLS and CDR2 is YYNGEE. This CDR3 has 15 residues.

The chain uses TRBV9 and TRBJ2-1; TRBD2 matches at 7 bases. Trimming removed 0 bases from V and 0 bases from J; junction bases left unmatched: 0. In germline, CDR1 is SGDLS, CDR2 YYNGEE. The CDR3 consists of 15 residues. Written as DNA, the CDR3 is TGTGCCAGCAGCGTAGTAGCGGGCTCCTACAATGAGCAGTTCTTC. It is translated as CASSVVAGSYNEQFF.

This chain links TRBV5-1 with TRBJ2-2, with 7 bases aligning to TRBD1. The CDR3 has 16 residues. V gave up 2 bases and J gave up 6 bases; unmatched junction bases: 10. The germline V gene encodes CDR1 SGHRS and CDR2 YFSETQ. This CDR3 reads CASSFSGTEWAGELFF. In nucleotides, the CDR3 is TGCGCCAGCAGCTTTTCCGGGACAGAGTGGGCCGGGGAGCTGTTTTTT.

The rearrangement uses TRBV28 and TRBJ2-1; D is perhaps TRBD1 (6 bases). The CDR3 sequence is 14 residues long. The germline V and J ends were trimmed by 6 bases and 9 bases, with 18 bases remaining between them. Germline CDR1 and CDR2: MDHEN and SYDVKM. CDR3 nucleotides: TGTGCCAGCAGACCGACAGGATCTGTAGCTGAGCAGTTCTTC. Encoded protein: CASRPTGSVAEQFF.

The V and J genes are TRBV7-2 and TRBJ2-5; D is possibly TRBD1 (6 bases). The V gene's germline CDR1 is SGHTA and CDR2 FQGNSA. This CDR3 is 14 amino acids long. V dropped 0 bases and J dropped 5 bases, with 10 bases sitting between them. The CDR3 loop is CASSLAGGVETQYF. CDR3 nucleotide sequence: TGTGCCAGCAGCTTAGCTGGGGGCGTGGAGACCCAGTACTTC.

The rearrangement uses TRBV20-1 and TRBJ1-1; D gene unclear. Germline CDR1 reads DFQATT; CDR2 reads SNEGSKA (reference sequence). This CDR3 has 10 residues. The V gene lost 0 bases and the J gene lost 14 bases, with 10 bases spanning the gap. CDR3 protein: CSARDLRIFF. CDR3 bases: TGCAGTGCTAGAGATCTGCGTATCTTCTTT.

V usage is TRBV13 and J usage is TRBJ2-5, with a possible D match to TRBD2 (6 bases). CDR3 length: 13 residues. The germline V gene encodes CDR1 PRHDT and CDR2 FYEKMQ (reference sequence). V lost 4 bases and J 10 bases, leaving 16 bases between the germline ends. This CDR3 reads CASSSGLTGDQYF. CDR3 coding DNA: TGTGCCAGCAGCTCCGGTCTCACGGGGGACCAGTACTTC.

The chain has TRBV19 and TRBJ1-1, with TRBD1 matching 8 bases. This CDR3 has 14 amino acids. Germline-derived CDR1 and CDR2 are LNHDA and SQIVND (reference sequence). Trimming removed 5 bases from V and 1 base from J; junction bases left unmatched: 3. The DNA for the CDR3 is TGTGCCAGTAGTCCTGACAGGGGGAACACTGAAGCTTTCTTT. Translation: CASSPDRGNTEAFF.

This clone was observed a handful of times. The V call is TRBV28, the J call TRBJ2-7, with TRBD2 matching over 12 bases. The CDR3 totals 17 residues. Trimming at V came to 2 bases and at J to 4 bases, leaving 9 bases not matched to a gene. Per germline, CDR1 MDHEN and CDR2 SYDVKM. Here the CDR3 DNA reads TGTGCCAGCAGTTTAGAGACTAGCGGGAGTGGCCGGTACGAGCAGTACTTC. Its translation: CASSLETSGSGRYEQYF.

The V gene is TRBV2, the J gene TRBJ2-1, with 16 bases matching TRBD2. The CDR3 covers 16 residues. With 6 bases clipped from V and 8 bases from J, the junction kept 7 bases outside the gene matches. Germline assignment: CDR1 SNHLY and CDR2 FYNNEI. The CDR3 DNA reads TGTGCCAGCAGGGGACAGGGACTAGCGGGAGGGTATGAGCAGTTCTTC. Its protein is CASRGQGLAGGYEQFF.

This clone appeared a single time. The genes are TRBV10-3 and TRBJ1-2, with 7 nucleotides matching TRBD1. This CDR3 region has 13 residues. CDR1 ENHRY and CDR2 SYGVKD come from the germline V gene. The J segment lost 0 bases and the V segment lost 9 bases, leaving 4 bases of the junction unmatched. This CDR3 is CAIQGIANYGYTF. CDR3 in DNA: TGTGCCATACAGGGGATAGCTAACTATGGCTACACCTTC.

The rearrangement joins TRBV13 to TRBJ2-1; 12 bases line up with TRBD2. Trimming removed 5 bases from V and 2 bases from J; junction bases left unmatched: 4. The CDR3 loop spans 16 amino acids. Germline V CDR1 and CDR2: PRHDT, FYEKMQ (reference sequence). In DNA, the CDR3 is TGTGCCAGCAGCGAATCTAGCGGGAGGGCCTACAATGAGCAGTTCTTC. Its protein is CASSESSGRAYNEQFF.

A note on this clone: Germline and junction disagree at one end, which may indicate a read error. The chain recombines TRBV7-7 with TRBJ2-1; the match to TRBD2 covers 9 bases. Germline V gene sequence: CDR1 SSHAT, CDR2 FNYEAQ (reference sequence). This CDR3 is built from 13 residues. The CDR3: CASSLGTSTEQFF. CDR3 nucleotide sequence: TGTGCTAGCAGCTTGGGGACTAGCACTGAGCAGTTCTTC. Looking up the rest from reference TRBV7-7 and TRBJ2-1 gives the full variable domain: GAGVSQSPRYKVTKRGQDVTLRCDPISSHATLYWYQQALGQGPEFLTYFNYEAQPDKSGLPSDRFSAERPEGSISTLTIQRTEQRDSAMYRCASSLGTSTEQFFGPGTRLTVL.

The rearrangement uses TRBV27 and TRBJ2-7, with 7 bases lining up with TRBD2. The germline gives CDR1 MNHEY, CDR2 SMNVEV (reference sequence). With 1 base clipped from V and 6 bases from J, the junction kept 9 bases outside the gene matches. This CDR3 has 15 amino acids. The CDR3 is CASSLWGLIPTEQYF. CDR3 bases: TGTGCCAGCAGTTTATGGGGACTAATACCCACCGAGCAGTACTTC.

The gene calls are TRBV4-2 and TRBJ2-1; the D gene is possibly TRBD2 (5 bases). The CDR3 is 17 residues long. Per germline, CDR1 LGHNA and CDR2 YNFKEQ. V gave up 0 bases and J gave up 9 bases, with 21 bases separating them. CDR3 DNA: TGTGCCAGCAGCCAAGATCCAAGGACTGGGCTGGGGAGTGAGCAGTTCTTC. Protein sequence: CASSQDPRTGLGSEQFF.

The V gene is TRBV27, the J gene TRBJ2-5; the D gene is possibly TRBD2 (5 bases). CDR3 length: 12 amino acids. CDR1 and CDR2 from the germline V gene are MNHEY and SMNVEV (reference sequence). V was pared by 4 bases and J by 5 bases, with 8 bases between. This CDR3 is CASSSQRETQYF. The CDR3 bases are TGTGCCAGCAGTTCCCAGCGGGAGACCCAGTACTTC.

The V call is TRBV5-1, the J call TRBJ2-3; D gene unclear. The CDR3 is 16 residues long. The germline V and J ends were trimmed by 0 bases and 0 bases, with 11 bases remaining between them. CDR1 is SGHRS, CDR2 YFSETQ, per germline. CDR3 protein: CASSLGAVTSTDTQYF. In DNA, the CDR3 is TGCGCCAGCAGCTTGGGTGCGGTTACTAGCACAGATACGCAGTATTTT.

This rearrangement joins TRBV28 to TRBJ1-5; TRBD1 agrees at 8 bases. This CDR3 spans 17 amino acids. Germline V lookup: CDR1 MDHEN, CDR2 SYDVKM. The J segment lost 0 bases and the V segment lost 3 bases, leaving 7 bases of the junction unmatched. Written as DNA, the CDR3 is TGTGCCAGCAGTTTTACAGGGGGGAAATATAGCAATCAGCCCCAGCATTTT. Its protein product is CASSFTGGKYSNQPQHF. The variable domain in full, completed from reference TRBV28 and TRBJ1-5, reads DVKVTQSSRYLVKRTGEKVFLECVQDMDHENMFWYRQDPGLGLRLIYFSYDVKMKEKGDIPEGYSVSREKKERFSLILESASTNQTSMYLCASSFTGGKYSNQPQHFGDGTRLSIL.

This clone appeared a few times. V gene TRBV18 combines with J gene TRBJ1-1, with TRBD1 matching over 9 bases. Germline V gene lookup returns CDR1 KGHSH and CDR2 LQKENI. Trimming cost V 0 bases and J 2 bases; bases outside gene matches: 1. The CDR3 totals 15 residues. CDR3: CASSPPDRGNTEAFF. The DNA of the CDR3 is TGTGCCAGCTCACCACCGGACAGGGGTAACACTGAAGCTTTCTTT.

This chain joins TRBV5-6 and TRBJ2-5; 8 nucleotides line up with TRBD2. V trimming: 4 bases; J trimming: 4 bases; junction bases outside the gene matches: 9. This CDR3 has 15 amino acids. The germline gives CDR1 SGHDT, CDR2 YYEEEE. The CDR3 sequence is CASSLGRGSGETQYF. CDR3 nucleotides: TGTGCCAGCAGCCTCGGGAGGGGATCGGGAGAGACCCAGTACTTC.

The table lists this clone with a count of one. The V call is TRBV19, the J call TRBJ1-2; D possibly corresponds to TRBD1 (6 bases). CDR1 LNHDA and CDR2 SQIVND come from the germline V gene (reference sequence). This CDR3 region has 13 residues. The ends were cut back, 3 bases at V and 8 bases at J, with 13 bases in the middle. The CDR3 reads CASSIPGEGGYTF. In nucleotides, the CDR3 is TGTGCCAGTAGTATTCCAGGGGAGGGCGGCTACACCTTC.

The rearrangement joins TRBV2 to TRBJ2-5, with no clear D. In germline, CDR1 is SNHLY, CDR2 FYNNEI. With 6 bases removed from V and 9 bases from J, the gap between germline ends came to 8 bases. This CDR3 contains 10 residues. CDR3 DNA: TGTGCCAGCAGCACTCGCGCCCAGTACTTC. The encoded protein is CASSTRAQYF.

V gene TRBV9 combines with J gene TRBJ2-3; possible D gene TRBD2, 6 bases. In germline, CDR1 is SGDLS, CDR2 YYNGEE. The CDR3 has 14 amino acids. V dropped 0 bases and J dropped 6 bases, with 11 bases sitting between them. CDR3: CASSVAGGKDTQYF. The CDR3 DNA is TGTGCCAGCAGCGTAGCGGGCGGGAAGGATACGCAGTATTTT.